This record concerns one TCR beta chain sequence. Antigen specificity is unknown. This entry belongs to a study of T cell responses to AZD1222 COVID-19 vaccine. Repertoires were generated with immunoSEQ multiplex PCR, while TCRdb's copy carries only in-frame clones and drops some. The repertoire holds approximately 90,000 clones, with about 86% as singletons. The V and J ends lost 5 bases and 2 bases respectively, with 9 bases between them. The germline V gene encodes CDR1 SGHTA and CDR2 FQGTGA. The CDR3 has 13 residues. Study results and caveats: Clonal diversity may have been underestimated in mostly white British donors.

The input for sequencing was peripheral blood, taken on day 0 of AZD1222 vaccination. The chain links TRBV7-3 to TRBJ1-1; D is unresolved. This sequence originates from an adult in good health. CDR3 residues: CASSTQENTEAFF. CDR3 nucleotides: TGTGCCAGCAGCACTCAGGAAAACACTGAAGCTTTCTTT.